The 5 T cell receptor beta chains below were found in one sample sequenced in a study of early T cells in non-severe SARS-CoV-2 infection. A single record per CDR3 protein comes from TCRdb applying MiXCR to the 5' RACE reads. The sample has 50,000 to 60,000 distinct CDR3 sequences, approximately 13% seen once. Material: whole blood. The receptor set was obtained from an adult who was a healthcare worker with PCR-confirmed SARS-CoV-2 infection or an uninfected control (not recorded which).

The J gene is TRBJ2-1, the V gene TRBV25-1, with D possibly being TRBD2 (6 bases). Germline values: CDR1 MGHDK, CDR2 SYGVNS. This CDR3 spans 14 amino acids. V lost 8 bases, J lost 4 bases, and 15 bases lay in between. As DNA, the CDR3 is TGTGCCAGCCGACAGACTGGGAGGTACAATGAGCAGTTCTTC. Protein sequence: CASRQTGRYNEQFF.

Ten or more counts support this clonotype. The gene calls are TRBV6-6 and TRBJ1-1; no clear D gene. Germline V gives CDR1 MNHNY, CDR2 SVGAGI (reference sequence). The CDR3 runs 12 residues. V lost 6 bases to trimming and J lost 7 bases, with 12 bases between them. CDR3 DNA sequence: TGTGCCAGCAGCCCCCGAGGAGGTGAAGCTTTCTTT. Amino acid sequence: CASSPRGGEAFF.

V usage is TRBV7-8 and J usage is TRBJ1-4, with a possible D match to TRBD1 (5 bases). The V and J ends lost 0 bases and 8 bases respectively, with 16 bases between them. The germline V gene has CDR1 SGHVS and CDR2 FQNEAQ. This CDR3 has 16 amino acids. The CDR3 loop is CASSLAGRGEREKLFF. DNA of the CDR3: TGTGCCAGCAGCTTAGCCGGACGGGGGGAAAGGGAAAAACTGTTTTTT. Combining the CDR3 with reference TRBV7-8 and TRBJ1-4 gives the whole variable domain GAGVSQSPRYKVAKRGQDVALRCDPISGHVSLFWYQQALGQGPEFLTYFQNEAQLDKSGLPSDRFFAERPEGSVSTLKIQRTQQEDSAVYLCASSLAGRGEREKLFFGSGTQLSVL.

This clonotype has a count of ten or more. The CDR3 sequence is CASMVDGGIRPQHF. CDR3 bases: TGTGCCAGCATGGTGGACGGGGGGATACGGCCCCAGCATTTT. This sequence joins TRBV6-2 or TRBV6-3 and TRBJ1-5; D possibly corresponds to TRBD1 (5 bases). CDR1 and CDR2 (germline): MNHEY, SVGEGT. Deletions cut 7 bases from V and 9 bases from J, with 19 bases between. The CDR3 spans 14 residues.

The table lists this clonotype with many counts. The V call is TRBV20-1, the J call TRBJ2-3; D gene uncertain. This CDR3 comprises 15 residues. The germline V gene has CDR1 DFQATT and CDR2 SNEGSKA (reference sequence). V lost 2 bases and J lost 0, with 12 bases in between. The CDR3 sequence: CSARPDFLSTDTQYF. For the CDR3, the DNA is TGCAGTGCTAGACCCGACTTTCTTAGCACAGATACGCAGTATTTT.